Listed here is a single T cell receptor beta chain. The sample is drawn from a study of ipilimumab plus nivolumab after autologous stem cell transplantation. Assay: immunoSEQ multiplex PCR; the TCRdb copy retains only in-frame clones and omits some. Among about 10,000 clones, 65% to 80% were seen once, and the ten largest hold 17%. The CDR3 totals 12 residues. Trimming took off 1 base at V and 14 bases at J, with 12 bases between the two ends. Germline CDR1 is SEHNR and CDR2 is FQNEAQ (reference sequence). The V and J genes are TRBV7-9 and TRBJ2-1; tentatively, D is TRBD2 (6 bases). The source was PBMCs, collected in a trial of ipilimumab plus nivolumab as post-transplant consolidation. The receptor was isolated from a female donor with multiple myeloma. CDR3 sequence reads: CASSLDHGEEFF. The CDR3 nucleotides are TGTGCCAGCAGCTTAGATCACGGGGAGGAGTTCTTC.